The 21 T cell receptor beta chains below come from one sample, sequenced in a study of T cell changes during pregnancy in multiple sclerosis. Some clones are missing from TCRdb's copy, which holds only in-frame ones; the method was immunoSEQ multiplex PCR. Of roughly 100,000 clones in the sample, about nine tenths are singletons; the top ten hold 1.5% to 2%. The sample in question was peripheral blood, obtained after pregnancy. Receptors were obtained from a female donor in good health, enrolled as a control in a pregnancy study.

This clone was recorded only once. The V gene is TRBV14, the J gene TRBJ2-1, with D uncertain. The ends were cut back, 0 bases at V and 11 bases at J, with 11 bases in the middle. Germline assignment: CDR1 SGHDN and CDR2 FVKESK. This CDR3 region has 13 residues. The CDR3: CASSQDFRLKQFF. CDR3 sequence (DNA): TGTGCCAGCAGCCAAGATTTCAGGCTTAAGCAGTTCTTC.

The chain couples TRBV4-3 to TRBJ1-1; D is perhaps TRBD1 (6 bases). Trimming removed 0 bases at V and 11 bases at J, with 16 bases between. The CDR3 totals 14 residues. Germline V lookup: CDR1 LGHNA, CDR2 YSLEER. Here the CDR3 DNA reads TGCGCCAGCAGCCAAGATCGGGCCAGGGGTACGGCTTTCTTT. Translated, it gives CASSQDRARGTAFF.

This clone is a singleton in its sample. The rearrangement uses TRBV7-8 and TRBJ1-1; perhaps TRBD1 as D (6 bases). Germline V gene sequence: CDR1 SGHVS, CDR2 FQNEAQ. The length of the CDR3 is 15 residues. V lost 4 bases, J lost 1 base, and 13 bases lay in between. The CDR3 DNA is TGTGCCAGCAGCTCAGAGGGGGTACCGAACACTGAAGCTTTCTTT. As protein: CASSSEGVPNTEAFF.

J is TRBJ2-5 and V is TRBV7-2; TRBD1 is a possible D gene (6 bases). Germline V gene data show CDR1 as SGHTA and CDR2 as FQGNSA. The CDR3 runs to 14 residues. V lost 5 bases and J lost 3, with 13 bases in between. CDR3 residues: CASSPRDNKETQYF. The CDR3, as DNA: TGTGCCAGCAGCCCCCGGGACAACAAAGAGACCCAGTACTTC.

The chain is built from TRBV11-2 and TRBJ2-6; D is perhaps TRBD2 (5 bases). Germline V gene data show CDR1 as SGHAT and CDR2 as FQNNGV. The CDR3 sequence is 16 residues long. The ends were cut back, 1 base at V and 0 bases at J, with 7 bases in the middle. The CDR3 DNA sequence: TGTGCCAGCAGCTTAGGACGGGACTCTGGGGCCAACGTCCTGACTTTC. Translated, it gives CASSLGRDSGANVLTF.

The chain employs TRBV2 and TRBJ2-2; 8 bases align to TRBD1. The CDR3 is 13 residues long. Germline assignment: CDR1 SNHLY and CDR2 FYNNEI. V was clipped by 4 bases and J by 7 bases; unmatched bases: 2. The CDR3: CASSVQGGGELFF. CDR3 coding DNA: TGTGCCAGCAGTGTACAGGGGGGCGGGGAGCTGTTTTTT.

The genes are TRBV13 and TRBJ1-1, with TRBD1 as a possible D gene (5 bases). CDR3 length: 15 amino acids. Germline V gene lookup returns CDR1 PRHDT and CDR2 FYEKMQ (reference sequence). V dropped 0 bases and J dropped 7 bases, with 15 bases sitting between them. The CDR3 loop reads CASSLGLRAGLEAFF. CDR3 nucleotides: TGTGCCAGCAGCTTAGGCCTTAGGGCAGGGCTTGAAGCTTTCTTT.

V and J are TRBV19 and TRBJ1-2, with TRBD1 matching 7 bases. The germline CDR1 and CDR2 sequences are LNHDA and SQIVND (reference sequence). The CDR3 is 13 residues long. The J segment lost 4 bases and the V segment lost 7 bases, leaving 6 bases of the junction unmatched. The CDR3 reads CASTIQGSYGYTF. The CDR3 coding sequence is TGTGCCAGTACCATACAGGGGAGCTATGGCTACACCTTC.

The rearrangement joins TRBV19 to TRBJ1-1; 8 positions match TRBD1. V trimming: 6 bases; J trimming: 6 bases; junction bases outside the gene matches: 6. Germline assignment: CDR1 LNHDA and CDR2 SQIVND (reference sequence). The CDR3 is made up of 13 amino acids. DNA of the CDR3: TGTGCCAGTAGCCAGGGGGCGTTCTCTGAAGCTTTCTTT. Amino acids: CASSQGAFSEAFF.

The chain is built from TRBV7-9 and TRBJ2-7; 9 bases match TRBD2. Germline V gene sequence: CDR1 SEHNR, CDR2 FQNEAQ (reference sequence). The CDR3 consists of 14 residues. The trim removed 6 bases at V and 5 bases at J, leaving 8 bases unmatched. The CDR3 region is CASRLSGGLHEQYF. CDR3 bases: TGTGCCAGCAGACTTAGCGGGGGACTCCACGAGCAGTACTTC.

The V and J genes are TRBV2 and TRBJ1-5; the D gene is possibly TRBD1 (6 bases). This CDR3 is built from 14 residues. V lost 8 bases and J lost 0, with 11 bases in between. The germline gives CDR1 SNHLY, CDR2 FYNNEI. CDR3 residues: CASAQGYSNQPQHF. Written as DNA, the CDR3 is TGTGCCAGCGCACAGGGCTATAGCAATCAGCCCCAGCATTTT.

Notes on this clone: The same CDR3 is also encoded by other DNA sequences in this sample. The chain links TRBV6-5 to TRBJ1-2, with D perhaps matching TRBD1 (6 bases). CDR1 MNHEY and CDR2 SVGAGI come from the germline V gene. This CDR3 has 13 residues. V gave up 2 bases and J gave up 6 bases, with 10 bases separating them. The CDR3 here is CASSYGGANGYTF. The CDR3 DNA reads as TGTGCCAGCAGTTACGGGGGGGCTAATGGCTACACCTTC.

The CDR3 protein is CASKLSSSYNEQFF. The CDR3 DNA reads as TGTGCCAGCAAGCTGTCGAGCTCCTACAATGAGCAGTTCTTC. The V and J genes are TRBV2 and TRBJ2-1; unclear D gene. Germline loops: CDR1 SNHLY, CDR2 FYNNEI. This CDR3 is built from 14 residues. The V gene lost 7 bases and the J gene lost 0 bases, with 10 bases spanning the gap. Filled out from reference TRBV2 and TRBJ2-1, the complete variable domain reads EPEVTQTPSHQVTQMGQEVILRCVPISNHLYFYWYRQILGQKVEFLVSFYNNEISEKSEIFDDQFSVERPDGSNFTLKIRSTKLEDSAMYFCASKLSSSYNEQFFGPGTRLTVL.

This chain joins TRBV5-1 and TRBJ1-4, with 9 bases aligning to TRBD1. This CDR3 region has 14 residues. Losses at the gene ends were 5 bases for V and 7 bases for J; bases not matched to a gene: 6. Germline assignment: CDR1 SGHRS and CDR2 YFSETQ. CDR3: CASRPDRGFEKLFF. The CDR3, as DNA: TGCGCCAGCAGACCGGACAGGGGATTTGAAAAACTGTTTTTT.

The rearrangement uses TRBV9 and TRBJ2-3, with a tentative D call TRBD1 (6 bases). The CDR3 covers 15 residues. V lost 3 bases and J lost 5, with 16 bases in between. Germline CDR1 is SGDLS and CDR2 is YYNGEE. The CDR3 DNA reads TGTGCCAGCAGCGCCGAGGGGGACACCCGAGATACGCAGTATTTT. Residues: CASSAEGDTRDTQYF.

The rearrangement links TRBV28 to TRBJ1-6; the match to TRBD1 covers 7 bases. Germline trimming cut 3 bases from V and 9 bases from J; bases unmatched to any gene: 5. The length of the CDR3 is 14 residues. Germline values: CDR1 MDHEN, CDR2 SYDVKM. The CDR3 loop reads CASSFPSGGSPLHF. CDR3 nucleotides: TGTGCCAGCAGTTTCCCCTCAGGGGGTTCACCCCTCCACTTT.

This clone was observed a single time. This CDR3 is CASSLGGLALQETQYF. The CDR3 region has the DNA TGTGCCAGCAGCTTAGGGGGACTAGCCCTCCAAGAGACCCAGTACTTC. V and J are TRBV7-2 and TRBJ2-5, with 9 bases that match TRBD2. Germline CDR1 SGHTA, CDR2 FQGNSA. The CDR3 is 16 amino acids. V lost 1 base to trimming and J lost 1 base; unmatched junction nucleotides: 4.

The chain has TRBV4-3 and TRBJ2-3; the D gene is possibly TRBD1 (5 bases). Trimming took 4 bases from V and 1 from J, leaving 12 bases between them. Per germline, CDR1 LGHNA and CDR2 YSLEER. The CDR3 runs to 15 residues. The CDR3 coding sequence is TGCGCCAGCAGCCCCAGGACACCAGGCACAGATACGCAGTATTTT. Protein sequence: CASSPRTPGTDTQYF.

V and J are TRBV19 and TRBJ1-2, with D possibly matching TRBD1 (6 bases). The CDR3 has 16 residues. Trimming pared 7 bases from V and 6 bases from J, leaving 24 bases between. Per germline, CDR1 LNHDA and CDR2 SQIVND (reference sequence). The CDR3 DNA reads as TGTGCCAGTACCCTTGGAAGGGACACAGGCGTTAATGGCTACACCTTC. Translated, it gives CASTLGRDTGVNGYTF.

The J gene is TRBJ2-3, the V gene TRBV7-9; 8 positions match TRBD2. This CDR3 is 15 amino acids long. The trim removed 7 bases at V and 1 base at J, leaving 7 bases unmatched. The V gene's germline CDR1 is SEHNR and CDR2 FQNEAQ (reference sequence). The CDR3 coding sequence is TGTGCCAGCATCTTCGGGGGGGTCGGCACAGATACGCAGTATTTT. Amino acid sequence: CASIFGGVGTDTQYF. The full variable domain, completed using reference TRBV7-9 and TRBJ2-3, is DTGVSQNPRHKITKRGQNVTFRCDPISEHNRLYWYRQTLGQGPEFLTYFQNEAQLEKSRLLSDRFSAERPKGSFSTLEIQRTEQGDSAMYLCASIFGGVGTDTQYFGPGTRLTVL.

This chain links TRBV6-5 with TRBJ2-3; D remains unclear. Germline CDR1 and CDR2: MNHEY and SVGAGI. The CDR3 extends over 14 amino acids. The V end was cut by 0 bases, the J end by 4 bases, with 8 bases between. The CDR3 nucleotides read TGTGCCAGCAGTTACTCGACTGGAGCAGATACGCAGTATTTT. This sequence encodes CASSYSTGADTQYF.